The 9 T cell receptor beta chains in this list originate from one sample, sequenced in a study of blood T cell repertoires in COVID-19 (dated by TCRdb to 2019 to 2021). Receptor amplification or capture employed the immunoSEQ multiplex PCR assay. TCRdb's version of the immuneACCESS table is confined to in-frame rearrangements and falls short of the full clone set. An unresolved V gene accounts for under half of the shortfall where checked; the remainder is of unknown origin. The sample includes 120,000 or so clones, with 70% to 80% observed a single time. 35% to 40% of the sample rests with the top ten. The sequenced material came from peripheral blood. These TCRs come from a man aged 40-55 years with active or convalescent COVID-19.

This sequence joins TRBV5-4 and TRBJ1-3; D gene ambiguous. Trimming stripped 4 bases from V and 4 bases from J, with 6 bases between. This CDR3 is 12 amino acids long. Germline V lookup: CDR1 SGHNT, CDR2 YYREEE (reference sequence). The CDR3 spells CASSQSGNTIYF. In DNA form, the CDR3 reads TGTGCCAGCAGCCAGTCCGGAAACACCATATATTTT.

This clone has just one count. V gene TRBV19 combines with J gene TRBJ1-6; D is ambiguous. This CDR3 is 15 amino acids long. CDR1 LNHDA and CDR2 SQIVND come from the germline V gene (reference sequence). V dropped 5 bases and J dropped 8 bases, with 16 bases sitting between them. Written as DNA, the CDR3 is TGTGCCAGTAGTCCCCGTGAGGGCCGGGATTCACCCCTCCACTTT. It encodes CASSPREGRDSPLHF.

CDR3 coding DNA: TGTGCCAGCAGTGAACGGTCAGGGGCTGGCTACACCTTC. Its translation is CASSERSGAGYTF. This sequence joins TRBV6-1 and TRBJ1-2; perhaps TRBD1 as D (6 bases). The V end lost 2 bases, the J end lost 7 bases, and 11 bases lay between the germline ends. Germline values: CDR1 MNHNS, CDR2 SASEGT. The CDR3 has 13 amino acids.

The rearrangement uses TRBV11-2 and TRBJ2-7; no clear D. Trimming left V 5 bases short and J 1 base short, with 6 bases between. The CDR3 is 12 residues long. Germline V gives CDR1 SGHAT, CDR2 FQNNGV. CDR3: CASSPSSYEQYF. The CDR3 DNA follows: TGTGCCAGCAGCCCATCATCCTACGAGCAGTACTTC.

The J gene is TRBJ2-5, the V gene TRBV7-3, with TRBD1 matching over 8 bases. From germline, CDR1 is SGHTA and CDR2 FQGTGA. V lost 5 bases and J lost 4; bases outside the gene matches: 12. CDR3 length: 16 residues. CDR3 amino acids: CASSPDRQGRAETQYF. CDR3 sequence (DNA): TGTGCCAGCAGCCCCGACCGACAGGGGCGTGCAGAGACCCAGTACTTC.

CDR3 protein: CASNIGHIVGTEAFF. The CDR3 region has the DNA TGTGCCAGCAACATCGGACACATCGTCGGCACTGAAGCTTTCTTT. The genes are TRBV19 and TRBJ1-1; maybe TRBD1 (5 bases). The ends were cut back, 9 bases at V and 4 bases at J, with 21 bases in the middle. Germline CDR1 reads LNHDA; CDR2 reads SQIVND (reference sequence). The CDR3 is made up of 15 amino acids.

This clone came up once. This rearrangement joins TRBV3-1 (or the pseudogene TRBV3-2) to TRBJ1-2, with no clear D. The CDR3 has 14 amino acids. Trimming stripped 10 bases from V and 9 bases from J, with 24 bases between. Germline V gene sequence: CDR1 LGHDT, CDR2 YNNKEL (reference sequence). CDR3 bases: TGTGCCACCTACGGGGAAGGACTTACGGGAAGCTACACCTTC. Its protein is CATYGEGLTGSYTF.

J is TRBJ1-4 and V is TRBV7-9; D uncertain. Germline-derived CDR1 and CDR2 are SEHNR and FQNEAQ (reference sequence). The CDR3 is 12 amino acids. V dropped 11 bases and J dropped 10 bases, with 17 bases sitting between them. This CDR3 is CASRRMGGKLFF. The CDR3 DNA follows: TGTGCCTCTCGGAGGATGGGTGGAAAACTGTTTTTT. The whole variable domain, filled in from reference TRBV7-9 and TRBJ1-4, reads DTGVSQNPRHKITKRGQNVTFRCDPISEHNRLYWYRQTLGQGPEFLTYFQNEAQLEKSRLLSDRFSAERPKGSFSTLEIQRTEQGDSAMYLCASRRMGGKLFFGSGTQLSVL.

The V gene is TRBV19, the J gene TRBJ2-3, with a tentative D call TRBD1 (7 bases). Trimming left V 7 bases short and J 2 bases short, with 19 bases between. This CDR3 has 16 residues. Germline V lookup: CDR1 LNHDA, CDR2 SQIVND (reference sequence). CDR3 sequence (DNA): TGTGCCAGTACCATGGGGCGGGACAGACCCACAGATACGCAGTATTTT. As protein: CASTMGRDRPTDTQYF. Based on the CDR3 plus reference TRBV19 and TRBJ2-3, the full variable domain is DGGITQSPKYLFRKEGQNVTLSCEQNLNHDAMYWYRQDPGQGLRLIYYSQIVNDFQKGDIAEGYSVSREKKESFPLTVTSAQKNPTAFYLCASTMGRDRPTDTQYFGPGTRLTVL.